This is a list of T cell receptor beta chains from one sample in a study of T cell responses to AZD1222 COVID-19 vaccine. The method was immunoSEQ multiplex PCR; TCRdb's version includes in-frame clones alone and lacks a portion of them. This table has around 99,000 clones, over 85% appearing once. The sample here was peripheral blood, taken on day 0 of AZD1222 vaccination. The receptors were gathered from an adult in good health. Both conserved end residues are part of each CDR3. The D gene is left open where the match is weak. Rows give clone size only sometimes, using once, few, many, or a class for an expanded clone.

V: TRBV4-3; J: TRBJ2-5; size: -; D: TRBD2; length: 16; DNA: TGCGCCAGCAGCCAAGGGACTAGCGGACCCCAAGAGACCCAGTACTTC; CDR3: CASSQGTSGPQETQYF
V: TRBV28; J: TRBJ2-7; size: once; D: -; length: 12; DNA: TGTGCCAGCAGTTTTCGGGGGCGCGAGCAGTACTTC; CDR3: CASSFRGREQYF
V: TRBV13; J: TRBJ2-3; size: -; D: TRBD1; length: 16; DNA: TGTGCCAGCAGCTCGGAGGGACAGGGGCGGGCAGATACGCAGTATTTT; CDR3: CASSSEGQGRADTQYF
V: TRBV5-8; J: TRBJ2-6; size: -; D: -; length: 15; DNA: TGTGCCAGCAGCTTGGTAAAATCTGGGGCCAACGTCCTGACTTTC; CDR3: CASSLVKSGANVLTF
V: TRBV12-3/TRBV12-4; J: TRBJ2-1; size: -; D: -; length: 11; DNA: TGTGCCAGCAATTACTACAATGAGCAGTTCTTC; CDR3: CASNYYNEQFF
V: TRBV21-1; J: TRBJ1-4; size: -; D: -; length: 17; DNA: TGTGCCAGCAGCAAAGTGATATTCGAGGCAACTAATGAAAAACTGTTTTTT; CDR3: CASSKVIFEATNEKLFF
V: TRBV10-3; J: TRBJ2-1; size: -; D: -; length: 14; DNA: TGTGCCATCAGTGGCCGGGACAAATACAATGAGCAGTTCTTC; CDR3: CAISGRDKYNEQFF
V: TRBV30; J: TRBJ1-6; size: -; D: TRBD1; length: 18; DNA: TGTGCCTGGAGAGGACAGGAAGTGTCGAGCTCCTATAATTCACCCCTCCACTTT; CDR3: CAWRGQEVSSSYNSPLHF
V: TRBV5-8; J: TRBJ1-4; size: once; D: TRBD1; length: 15; DNA: TGTGCCAGCAGCTTGGCCAGGGGGGGCAGGGAAAAACTGTTTTTT; CDR3: CASSLARGGREKLFF
V: TRBV30; J: TRBJ2-3; size: -; D: TRBD2; length: 20; DNA: TGTGCCTGGAGTGTACTGGGGTCTAGCGGGGGCCTGGGTCACACAGATACGCAGTATTTT; CDR3: CAWSVLGSSGGLGHTDTQYF
V: TRBV9; J: TRBJ1-3; size: -; D: -; length: 14; DNA: TGTGCCAGCAGCAAAGGAGTCTCTGGAAACACCATATATTTT; CDR3: CASSKGVSGNTIYF
V: TRBV7-6; J: TRBJ2-7; size: -; D: -; length: 16; DNA: TGTGCCAGCAGCTTAAGGGGAGGAGCGCGCTCCTACGAGCAGTACTTC; CDR3: CASSLRGGARSYEQYF
V: TRBV7-9; J: TRBJ1-1; size: -; D: -; length: 19; DNA: TGTGCCAGCAGCTTAGATTTTGTAGGGTTGGTAAAGGAGAACACTGAAGCTTTCTTT; CDR3: CASSLDFVGLVKENTEAFF
V: TRBV27; J: TRBJ1-5; size: -; D: -; length: 16; DNA: TGTGCCAGCAGTTTATCGGGAGGCTATAGCAATCAGCCCCAGCATTTT; CDR3: CASSLSGGYSNQPQHF
V: TRBV19; J: TRBJ1-1; size: -; D: TRBD1; length: 17; DNA: TGTGCCAGTCGCACACCGAGTCGAGGGGGCGCCGACACTGAAGCTTTCTTT; CDR3: CASRTPSRGGADTEAFF
V: TRBV28; J: TRBJ1-5; size: -; D: -; length: 15; DNA: TGTGCCAGCAGTCCGATGGTTGAGGGCAATCAGCCCCAGCATTTT; CDR3: CASSPMVEGNQPQHF
V: TRBV11-2; J: TRBJ1-2; size: few; D: -; length: 12; DNA: TGTGCCAGCAGCTCCCCGACGGGCATATACACCTTC; CDR3: CASSSPTGIYTF
V: TRBV6-2/TRBV6-3; J: TRBJ2-3; size: few; D: -; length: 13; DNA: TGTGCCAGCAGCTCCAGGGTCGTGGATACGCAGTATTTT; CDR3: CASSSRVVDTQYF
V: TRBV6-2/TRBV6-3; J: TRBJ1-3; size: -; D: -; length: 15; DNA: TGTGCCAGCAGTCGACCCGGGACTTCTGGAAACACCATATATTTT; CDR3: CASSRPGTSGNTIYF
V: TRBV27; J: TRBJ2-7; size: -; D: -; length: 14; DNA: TGTGCCAGCAGTTTTGTGCCCCTAGCCTACGAGCAGTACTTC; CDR3: CASSFVPLAYEQYF
V: TRBV9; J: TRBJ1-1; size: -; D: -; length: 14; DNA: TGTGCCAGCAGCGTAGGGGGGGCTAGTACTGAAGCTTTCTTT; CDR3: CASSVGGASTEAFF
V: TRBV10-2; J: TRBJ2-1; size: -; D: TRBD2; length: 20; DNA: TGCGCCAGCAGTGAGTCCGTACTAGCGGGGGGGCTGTGGGGACACAATGAGCAGTTCTTC; CDR3: CASSESVLAGGLWGHNEQFF
V: TRBV27; J: TRBJ2-4; size: -; D: -; length: 15; DNA: TGTGCCAGCAGTCCGGAGTTTAGTAGTAAAAACATTCAGTACTTC; CDR3: CASSPEFSSKNIQYF
V: TRBV2; J: TRBJ1-3; size: -; D: -; length: 13; DNA: TGTGCCAGCAGTGATGGCTGGGGAAACACCATATATTTT; CDR3: CASSDGWGNTIYF
V: TRBV7-3; J: TRBJ2-3; size: -; D: TRBD2; length: 17; DNA: TGTGCCAGCAGCCAGTTCACACTAGCGGGAGAGGCAGATACGCAGTATTTT; CDR3: CASSQFTLAGEADTQYF
V: TRBV4-3; J: TRBJ2-1; size: -; D: -; length: 14; DNA: TGCGCCAGCAGCCAAGATAGCAGGACTACCGAGCAGTTCTTC; CDR3: CASSQDSRTTEQFF
V: TRBV28; J: TRBJ2-1; size: -; D: -; length: 15; DNA: TGTGCCAGCAGTCCCGCAGGGGTATCCTACAATGAGCAGTTCTTC; CDR3: CASSPAGVSYNEQFF
V: TRBV7-3; J: TRBJ2-2; size: -; D: -; length: 12; DNA: TGTGCCAGCAGCCCCCCCGCCGGGGAGCTGTTTTTT; CDR3: CASSPPAGELFF
V: TRBV10-1; J: TRBJ1-3; size: few; D: -; length: 16; DNA: TGCGCCAGCAGTGAGTCCCGGGAAAGCTCTGGAAACACCATATATTTT; CDR3: CASSESRESSGNTIYF
V: TRBV6-5; J: TRBJ1-5; size: -; D: -; length: 15; DNA: TGTGCCAGCAGTCGGACCGTTGGGAGCAATCAGCCCCAGCATTTT; CDR3: CASSRTVGSNQPQHF
V: TRBV18; J: TRBJ2-5; size: -; D: TRBD1; length: 14; DNA: TGTGCCAGCTCACCCACAGGGGGCAGGGAGACCCAGTACTTC; CDR3: CASSPTGGRETQYF
V: TRBV7-3; J: TRBJ2-5; size: -; D: -; length: 14; DNA: TGTGCCAGCAGCTTAACGGGAGGACGGGAGACCCAGTACTTC; CDR3: CASSLTGGRETQYF
V: TRBV6-5; J: TRBJ2-2; size: -; D: -; length: 13; DNA: TGTGCCAGCAGTTATTTGGTACGGGGGGAGCTGTTTTTT; CDR3: CASSYLVRGELFF
V: TRBV9; J: TRBJ2-2; size: -; D: TRBD1; length: 18; DNA: TGTGCCAGCAGCACATCGGGACAGGGAATATTTACCGCCGGGGAGCTGTTTTTT; CDR3: CASSTSGQGIFTAGELFF
V: TRBV7-8; J: TRBJ1-2; size: once; D: TRBD1; length: 14; DNA: TGTGCCAGCAGCCAGGACAGGTCTAACTATGGCTACACCTTC; CDR3: CASSQDRSNYGYTF
V: TRBV5-8; J: TRBJ2-1; size: -; D: TRBD1; length: 18; DNA: TGTGCCAGCAGCCTTCTGAGTGGCGGGACAGGCGTTTACAATGAGCAGTTCTTC; CDR3: CASSLLSGGTGVYNEQFF
V: TRBV18; J: TRBJ2-5; size: -; D: TRBD1; length: 14; DNA: TGTGCCAGCTCACTACAGACAGGGAGCGAGACCCAGTACTTC; CDR3: CASSLQTGSETQYF
V: TRBV28; J: TRBJ2-1; size: -; D: TRBD2; length: 18; DNA: TGTGCCAGCAGTTTCGTATTAAGGCGGGAGAACTCCTACAATGAGCAGTTCTTC; CDR3: CASSFVLRRENSYNEQFF
V: TRBV24-1; J: TRBJ1-1; size: -; D: -; length: 15; DNA: TGTGCCACCAGTGCGGGGGCGGGTAGGAACACTGAAGCTTTCTTT; CDR3: CATSAGAGRNTEAFF
V: TRBV7-2; J: TRBJ2-3; size: -; D: TRBD2; length: 16; DNA: TGTGCCAGCAGCTCTGCGGGACTAGCCGGTGCGGATACGCAGTATTTT; CDR3: CASSSAGLAGADTQYF
V: TRBV3-1/TRBV3-2; J: TRBJ2-1; size: -; D: TRBD2; length: 15; DNA: TGTGCCAGCAGCTTCGTACTAGCGGGGAACAATGAGCAGTTCTTC; CDR3: CASSFVLAGNNEQFF
V: TRBV24-1; J: TRBJ1-2; size: -; D: TRBD1; length: 14; DNA: TGTGTCACCAGTGACAACAGGGGGCACTATGGCTACACCTTC; CDR3: CVTSDNRGHYGYTF
V: TRBV5-5; J: TRBJ1-4; size: -; D: TRBD1; length: 16; DNA: TGTGCCAGCAGCGCGGGACAGGGCGGAATTAATGAAAAACTGTTTTTT; CDR3: CASSAGQGGINEKLFF
V: TRBV7-6; J: TRBJ2-1; size: -; D: -; length: 15; DNA: TGTGCCAGCAGCCCCGGACTAAACTCCTACAATGAGCAGTTCTTC; CDR3: CASSPGLNSYNEQFF
V: TRBV28; J: TRBJ2-7; size: -; D: -; length: 12; DNA: TGTGCCAGCAGACAACAGGGCTACGAGCAGTACTTC; CDR3: CASRQQGYEQYF
V: TRBV3-1/TRBV3-2; J: TRBJ1-6; size: -; D: -; length: 13; DNA: TGTGCCAGCAGCCAAGTGGTGGGGACACCCCTCCACTTT; CDR3: CASSQVVGTPLHF
V: TRBV7-3; J: TRBJ1-1; size: once; D: -; length: 18; DNA: TGTGCCAGCAGCTTAACGGGAGGGGCCTTACGGGGGTACACTGAAGCTTTCTTT; CDR3: CASSLTGGALRGYTEAFF
V: TRBV19; J: TRBJ2-1; size: -; D: -; length: 15; DNA: TGTGCCAGTAGTATCGGGGGAGGTTCCTACAATGAGCAGTTCTTC; CDR3: CASSIGGGSYNEQFF
V: TRBV7-9; J: TRBJ2-5; size: -; D: TRBD2; length: 16; DNA: TGTGCCAGCAGCTCTTGGACTAGTCCTCCTCAAGAGACCCAGTACTTC; CDR3: CASSSWTSPPQETQYF
V: TRBV9; J: TRBJ2-5; size: -; D: -; length: 15; DNA: TGTGCCAGCAGCACCACCCCGGGACAACAAGAGACCCAGTACTTC; CDR3: CASSTTPGQQETQYF
V: TRBV5-6; J: TRBJ1-1; size: -; D: -; length: 16; DNA: TGTGCCAGCAGCTTGTACTTTAGGGGGAGGAACACTGAAGCTTTCTTT; CDR3: CASSLYFRGRNTEAFF
V: TRBV19; J: TRBJ1-2; size: -; D: TRBD1; length: 13; DNA: TGTGCCAGCCGAGGACAGGACCTCTATGGCTACACCTTC; CDR3: CASRGQDLYGYTF
V: TRBV1; J: TRBJ2-7; size: -; D: -; length: 15; DNA: TGCACCAGCAGCCAGGGACAGGGAGGTTCCTACGAGCAGTACTTC; CDR3: CTSSQGQGGSYEQYF
V: TRBV5-6; J: TRBJ1-2; size: -; D: TRBD1; length: 15; DNA: TGTGCCAGCAGCTACCAGGGGGCGCTTAACTATGGCTACACCTTC; CDR3: CASSYQGALNYGYTF
V: TRBV2; J: TRBJ2-2; size: -; D: -; length: 15; DNA: TGTGCCAGCAGTGGAGGAGGGGAGTGGACCGGGGAGCTGTTTTTT; CDR3: CASSGGGEWTGELFF
V: TRBV28; J: TRBJ1-6; size: once; D: -; length: 12; DNA: TGTGCCAGCAGTTCACAGTATTCACCCCTCCACTTT; CDR3: CASSSQYSPLHF
V: TRBV5-8; J: TRBJ1-1; size: -; D: -; length: 14; DNA: TGTGCCAGCAGCTTGGTCGTCAGGAACACTGAAGCTTTCTTT; CDR3: CASSLVVRNTEAFF
V: TRBV2; J: TRBJ2-7; size: -; D: TRBD1; length: 14; DNA: TGTGCCAGCAGCTCTAAAGGGGGCGTATACGAGCAGTACTTC; CDR3: CASSSKGGVYEQYF
V: TRBV11-2; J: TRBJ2-1; size: -; D: TRBD1; length: 12; DNA: TGTGCCTCCGGGACAGGGTATAATGAGCAGTTCTTC; CDR3: CASGTGYNEQFF